This TCR beta chain was found in a study of beta chain features in type 1 diabetes. At the level of the study: Patients shared similar age, gender and cell yields with healthy donors.

Reverse transcription of all isolated RNA meant that expressed TCRB transcripts were sequenced. Sequencing was performed with immunoSEQ multiplex PCR; in TCRdb, only in-frame clones are kept and a portion is missing. In the table there are 120,000 or so clones, 17% of which are singletons. Sorting of CD4+ naive, central memory, regulatory and stem cell-like memory cells was performed via CD45RO/CCR7/CD25/CD127/CD95/CD27. The table lists this clone with a few counts. Its antigen is unidentified. Overall study findings and caveats: Type 1 diabetes patients had moderately but significantly shorter TCRB CDR3s in all four CD4+ subsets. Whether TCRB rearrangement is influenced by HLA type was left unresolved in this analysis. Naive, central memory and regulatory TCRB repertoires appeared more similar among patients than healthy donors.

The receptor comes from a man in his late teens or twenties with type 1 diabetes. The specimen sequenced was central memory CD4+ T cells from blood.

This chain's CDR3 is CASSRARGYNEQFF. The CDR3 DNA follows: TGCGCCAGCAGTCGGGCCAGGGGATACAATGAGCAGTTCTTC. The V and J genes are TRBV10-2 and TRBJ2-1; a weak D match, TRBD1 (6 bases). Trimming stripped 5 bases from V and 4 bases from J, with 12 bases between. The CDR3 has 14 residues. Per the germline V gene, CDR1 is WSHSY and CDR2 is SAAADI.